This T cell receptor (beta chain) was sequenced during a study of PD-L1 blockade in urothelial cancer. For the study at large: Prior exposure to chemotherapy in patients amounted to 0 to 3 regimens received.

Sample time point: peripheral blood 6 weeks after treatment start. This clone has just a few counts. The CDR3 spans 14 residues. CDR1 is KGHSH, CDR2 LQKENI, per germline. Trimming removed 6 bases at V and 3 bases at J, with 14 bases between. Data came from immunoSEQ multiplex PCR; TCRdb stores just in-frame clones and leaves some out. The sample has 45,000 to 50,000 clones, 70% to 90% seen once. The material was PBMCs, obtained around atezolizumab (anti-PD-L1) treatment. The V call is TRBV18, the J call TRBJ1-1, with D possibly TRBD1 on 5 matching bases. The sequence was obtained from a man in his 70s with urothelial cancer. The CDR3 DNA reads TGTGCCAGCTCCCCATCCGGCAGGGACACTGAAGCTTTCTTT. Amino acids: CASSPSGRDTEAFF. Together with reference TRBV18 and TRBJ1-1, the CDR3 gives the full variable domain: NAGVMQNPRHLVRRRGQEARLRCSPMKGHSHVYWYRQLPEEGLKFMVYLQKENIIDESGMPKERFSAEFPKEGPSILRIQQVVRGDSAAYFCASSPSGRDTEAFFGQGTRLTVV.